The clone carrying this T cell receptor beta chain was counted a few times. This could be a read error, since a much larger clone is one nucleotide away. The entry originates in a study of Graves' ophthalmopathy and Graves' hyperthyroidism. Amplified material comprised TCR beta CDR3 regions derived from RNA transcripts. RT-PCR was first run with HTBI primers, then multiplex PCR in a second round. TCRdb redid the calling of the multiplex PCR reads with MiXCR, one entry per CDR3 protein. Of approximately 410,000 distinct CDR3 sequences in the sample, approximately 15% were seen once. This receptor was taken from a young woman with stable Graves' hyperthyroidism. The source material was peripheral blood.

The CDR3 coding sequence is TGTGCCAGCACCCAAGGGCTATTCAGCTCCTGCAATGAGCAGTTCTTC. This translates into CASTQGLFSSCNEQFF. The chain is built from TRBV2 and TRBJ2-1; D call uncertain. The germline V gene encodes CDR1 SNHLY and CDR2 FYNNEI. The CDR3 spans 16 residues.